This TCR beta chain stems from a study of response to subunit inactivated influenza vaccine. The study, taken as a whole, reports: With each seasonal influenza vaccination, the authors suggested, few new T cells are recruited.

Germline V CDR1 and CDR2: LNHNV, YYDKDF (reference sequence). Trimming removed 5 bases from V and 4 bases from J; junction bases left unmatched: 8. The CDR3 loop spans 16 amino acids. This clonotype has at least ten counts. As yet, its antigen is unknown. TCRdb ran MiXCR on the RT-PCR reads and lists one entry per CDR3 protein. Of 530,000 or so distinct CDR3 sequences listed, about 10% are singletons. This receptor was obtained from a man over 45 who received an inactivated influenza vaccine. This chain uses TRBV15 with TRBJ2-1; 10 nucleotides agree with TRBD2. The sequenced sample was PBMCs from blood, obtained on the day of vaccination. CDR3 residues: CATSSSSGRIYNEQFF. The CDR3 DNA reads TGTGCCACCAGCTCTAGTAGCGGGAGGATATACAATGAGCAGTTCTTC.